These 19 T cell receptor beta chains originate from one sample sequenced in a study of CD8 T cells in ankylosing spondylitis. TCRdb used MiXCR to reprocess the 5' RACE reads, holding one entry per CDR3 protein. The repertoire holds tens of thousands of distinct CDR3 sequences, with roughly a sixth as singletons. Material: blood. Source of these receptors: a male donor with ankylosing spondylitis or in good health (not recorded which).

This clonotype was recorded a few times. The chain couples TRBV28 to TRBJ2-7; D might be TRBD2 (6 bases). This CDR3 comprises 14 residues. V was trimmed by 3 bases and J by 3 bases, leaving 12 bases between them. Germline V gene sequence: CDR1 MDHEN, CDR2 SYDVKM. CDR3 region: CASSLGGWDYEQYF. The CDR3 DNA follows: TGTGCCAGCAGTTTGGGGGGTTGGGACTACGAGCAGTACTTC.

In nucleotides, the CDR3 is TGTGCCAGCAGTTTATCGGGACTAGCTTACGAGCAGTACTTC. The encoded protein is CASSLSGLAYEQYF. The rearrangement uses TRBV12-3 or TRBV12-4 and TRBJ2-7, with 9 bases aligning to TRBD2. V shed 2 bases and J 4 bases; nucleotides not matched to a gene: 3. The CDR3 spans 14 residues.

This clonotype is judged medium-sized (0.01 to 0.1%). This sequence joins TRBV5-4 and TRBJ2-3; perhaps TRBD1 as D (6 bases). In germline, CDR1 is SGHNT, CDR2 YYREEE (reference sequence). V gave up 4 bases and J gave up 1 base, with 19 bases separating them. This CDR3 comprises 17 residues. The CDR3 DNA is TGTGCCAGCAGCCCCGGACAGTTCGACGAGGGCACAGATACGCAGTATTTT. This translates into CASSPGQFDEGTDTQYF.

This clonotype showed up just a few times. Germline is not matched at one junction end, which may reflect a read error. CDR3 sequence reads: CASRLEPGELFF. The CDR3 DNA sequence: TGTGCCAGCAGATTAGAACCCGGGGAGCTGTTTTTT. The chain uses TRBV7-9 and TRBJ2-2; D remains ambiguous. The germline V gene encodes CDR1 SEHNR and CDR2 FQNEAQ (reference sequence). There are 12 residues in the CDR3.

The sample holds many counts of this clonotype. The V gene is TRBV7-9, the J gene TRBJ2-1; D gene unclear. Germline V lookup: CDR1 SEHNR, CDR2 FQNEAQ (reference sequence). This CDR3 spans 13 amino acids. Between the trimmed V and J ends, which lost 6 bases and 5 bases, there was a span of 11 bases. The CDR3: CASRTDVDNEQFF. In nucleotides, the CDR3 is TGTGCCAGCAGAACGGACGTAGACAATGAGCAGTTCTTC.

The chain joins TRBV7-2 to TRBJ2-2, with 7 positions matching TRBD2. This CDR3 contains 14 residues. The V and J ends lost 1 base and 7 bases, in that order; junction bases with no gene match: 3. Germline assignment: CDR1 SGHTA and CDR2 FQGNSA. The CDR3 DNA reads as TGTGCCAGCAGCTTAGGGAGCGGGGTCGGGGAGCTGTTTTTT. It translates to CASSLGSGVGELFF.

The chain's CDR3 is CASSLTSGSFTGELFF. The CDR3 DNA reads TGCGCCAGCAGCTTGACTAGCGGGAGTTTCACCGGGGAGCTGTTTTTT. This chain uses TRBV5-1 with TRBJ2-2; 11 bases are a match to TRBD2. Germline CDR1 reads SGHRS; CDR2 reads YFSETQ. The CDR3 runs to 16 residues. The V gene end was trimmed by 1 base and the J gene end by 4 bases; junction bases not matched to a gene: 3. Filled out from reference TRBV5-1 and TRBJ2-2, the complete variable domain reads KAGVTQTPRYLIKTRGQQVTLSCSPISGHRSVSWYQQTPGQGLQFLFEYFSETQRNKGNFPGRFSGRQFSNSRSEMNVSTLELGDSALYLCASSLTSGSFTGELFFGEGSRLTVL.

The chain employs TRBV29-1 and TRBJ2-5, with 7 bases matching TRBD1. CDR1 SQVTM and CDR2 ANQGSEA come from the germline V gene. The CDR3 consists of 14 residues. The V gene end was trimmed by 7 bases and the J gene end by 5 bases; junction bases not matched to a gene: 13. DNA for the CDR3: TGCAGCGCCGCGGACACCCTCAGGGGGGAGACCCAGTACTTC. It is translated as CSAADTLRGETQYF.

The chain recombines TRBV7-9 with TRBJ2-1; either TRBD1 or TRBD2 may supply D (5 bases each). Germline CDR1 SEHNR, CDR2 FQNEAQ (reference sequence). This CDR3 is 15 amino acids long. Trimming shortened V by 8 bases and J by 1 base, and 15 bases separated the two germline ends. The CDR3 DNA sequence: TGTGCCAGCCGATCAGAAGAGGGGTCCTACAATGAGCAGTTCTTC. The encoded protein is CASRSEEGSYNEQFF.

This clonotype has ten or more counts. The V gene is TRBV6-1, the J gene TRBJ2-2; no reliable D call. The CDR3 length is 12 residues. Germline V gives CDR1 MNHNS, CDR2 SASEGT. V gave up 5 bases and J gave up 3 bases, with 4 bases separating them. CDR3 DNA sequence: TGTGCCAGCAGTACTTACACCGGGGAGCTGTTTTTT. The encoded protein is CASSTYTGELFF.

In its sample, this clonotype was seen a few times. The rearrangement uses TRBV21-1 and TRBJ1-5. TRBV21-1 is listed as a pseudogene. The CDR3 length is 16 residues. CDR3 in amino acids: CASSQEWRSGNQPQHF. In DNA form, the CDR3 reads TGTGCCAGCAGCCAAGAATGGAGATCAGGCAATCAGCCCCAGCATTTT.

This clonotype was seen at least ten times. V is TRBV29-1 and J is TRBJ2-3; TRBD1 matches 7 bases. The CDR3 consists of 12 residues. V lost 7 bases to trimming and J lost 5 bases; unmatched junction nucleotides: 6. Germline CDR1 and CDR2: SQVTM and ANQGSEA. DNA of the CDR3: TGCAGCGGACAGGGATTGGGAGATACGCAGTATTTT. Residues: CSGQGLGDTQYF.

The CDR3 sequence is CASSWTGAQLYEQFF. CDR3 nucleotides: TGTGCCAGCAGCTGGACAGGGGCCCAGTTGTATGAGCAGTTCTTC. The chain couples TRBV28 to TRBJ2-1, with 9 bases fitting TRBD1. V shed 6 bases and J 8 bases; nucleotides not matched to a gene: 11. Germline values: CDR1 MDHEN, CDR2 SYDVKM. This CDR3 contains 15 residues.

V gene TRBV7-8 combines with J gene TRBJ1-4; D possibly corresponds to TRBD1 (5 bases). Germline-derived CDR1 and CDR2 are SGHVS and FQNEAQ. Trimming took 4 bases from V and 5 from J, leaving 8 bases between them. The CDR3 contains 13 residues. CDR3 bases: TGTGCCAGCAGCTCGAGACAGAATGAAAAACTGTTTTTT. Encoded protein: CASSSRQNEKLFF. The full variable domain, with the rest looked up from reference TRBV7-8 and TRBJ1-4, is GAGVSQSPRYKVAKRGQDVALRCDPISGHVSLFWYQQALGQGPEFLTYFQNEAQLDKSGLPSDRFFAERPEGSVSTLKIQRTQQEDSAVYLCASSSRQNEKLFFGSGTQLSVL.

This chain joins TRBV5-1 and TRBJ1-4; D might be TRBD1 (5 bases). The germline V gene has CDR1 SGHRS and CDR2 YFSETQ. This CDR3 spans 15 amino acids. V was trimmed by 2 bases and J by 0 bases, leaving 8 bases between them. The CDR3 DNA reads TGCGCCAGCAGCTTCCAGGGATCAACTAATGAAAAACTGTTTTTT. Protein sequence: CASSFQGSTNEKLFF.

This clonotype appeared many times. V is TRBV5-1 and J is TRBJ2-2; 7 positions agree with TRBD2. Germline V lookup: CDR1 SGHRS, CDR2 YFSETQ. CDR3 size: 15 residues. Unmatched junction bases numbered 5, after V lost 0 bases and J lost 6 bases. CDR3 in amino acids: CASSLGAGVAGELFF. The CDR3, as DNA: TGCGCCAGCAGCTTGGGCGCGGGAGTGGCCGGGGAGCTGTTTTTT.

The V gene is TRBV2, the J gene TRBJ2-7; possible D gene TRBD2, 6 bases. Germline CDR1 is SNHLY and CDR2 is FYNNEI. V shed 5 bases and J shed 0 bases, with 17 bases lying between them. The CDR3 runs to 16 residues. CDR3 nucleotide sequence: TGTGCCAGCAGTCCCGGCCCGGGGAGGAGCTCCTACGAGCAGTACTTC. This translates into CASSPGPGRSSYEQYF.

This clonotype was seen ten or more times. The rearrangement joins TRBV5-1 to TRBJ2-5; 9 positions match TRBD1. Germline V gene data show CDR1 as SGHRS and CDR2 as YFSETQ. The CDR3 totals 15 residues. V lost 0 bases and J lost 5; bases outside the gene matches: 5. CDR3 coding DNA: TGCGCCAGCAGCTTGGACAGGGGGCTGTGGGAGACCCAGTACTTC. Protein sequence: CASSLDRGLWETQYF.

This clonotype was counted at least ten times. The chain recombines TRBV15 with TRBJ2-2; 7 bases are shared with TRBD1. This CDR3 has 14 amino acids. Germline V lookup: CDR1 LNHNV, CDR2 YYDKDF (reference sequence). J lost 2 bases, V lost 9 bases, and 6 bases had no gene match. This CDR3 is CATNRGPNTGELFF. CDR3 DNA: TGTGCCACAAACAGGGGCCCAAACACCGGGGAGCTGTTTTTT. Variable domain in full (rest from reference TRBV15 and TRBJ2-2): DAMVIQNPRYQVTQFGKPVTLSCSQTLNHNVMYWYQQKSSQAPKLLFHYYDKDFNNEADTPDNFQSRRPNTSFCFLDIRSPGLGDTAMYLCATNRGPNTGELFFGEGSRLTVL.